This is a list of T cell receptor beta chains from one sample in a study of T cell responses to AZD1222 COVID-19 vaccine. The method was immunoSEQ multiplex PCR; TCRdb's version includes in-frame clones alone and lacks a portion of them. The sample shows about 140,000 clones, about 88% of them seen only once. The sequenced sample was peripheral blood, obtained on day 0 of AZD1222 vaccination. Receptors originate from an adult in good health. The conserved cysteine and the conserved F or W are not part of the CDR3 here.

CDR3 protein: ASGTGKSYNSPLH; V gene: TRBV30; J gene: TRBJ1-6
CDR3 protein: ASRRDRTYTGELF; V gene: TRBV6-4; J gene: TRBJ2-2
CDR3 protein: ARGGGYGVTPLH; V gene: TRBV27; J gene: TRBJ1-6
CDR3 protein: ASSTRDRGYEETQY; V gene: TRBV5-6; J gene: TRBJ2-5
CDR3 protein: ASRTGAVYNSPLH; V gene: TRBV6-5; J gene: TRBJ1-6
CDR3 protein: ASSQGRGGLNEAF; V gene: TRBV4-1; J gene: TRBJ1-1
CDR3 protein: ASSVGQRFNEQY; V gene: TRBV9; J gene: TRBJ2-7
CDR3 protein: ATDGGPGQPQH; V gene: TRBV24-1; J gene: TRBJ1-5
CDR3 protein: ASSTDIIYGYT; V gene: TRBV2; J gene: TRBJ1-2
CDR3 protein: ASSWPRIEAF; V gene: TRBV6-5; J gene: TRBJ1-1
CDR3 protein: ASSQGVGGELF; V gene: TRBV10-2; J gene: TRBJ2-2
CDR3 protein: ASSQGLAGGRSQY; V gene: TRBV14; J gene: TRBJ2-3
CDR3 protein: ASSLSRGGGYT; V gene: TRBV27; J gene: TRBJ1-2
CDR3 protein: ASSFFRSSSGNTIY; V gene: TRBV5-6; J gene: TRBJ1-3
CDR3 protein: ASSSGQGHYGYT; V gene: TRBV7-9; J gene: TRBJ1-2
CDR3 protein: ASSPKRGTEAF; V gene: TRBV27; J gene: TRBJ1-1
CDR3 protein: ASSPSWGGMETQY; V gene: TRBV18; J gene: TRBJ2-5
CDR3 protein: ASSTAGELRGYT; V gene: TRBV19; J gene: TRBJ1-2
CDR3 protein: ASRRTGGRNQPQH; V gene: TRBV28; J gene: TRBJ1-5
CDR3 protein: ASAPRPGENTGELF; V gene: TRBV7-3; J gene: TRBJ2-2
CDR3 protein: ASSQGLAGGPSTDTQY; V gene: TRBV4-2; J gene: TRBJ2-3
CDR3 protein: ASRYPTGKNTEAF; V gene: TRBV28; J gene: TRBJ1-1
CDR3 protein: ASRRQGSQVGNTIY; V gene: TRBV7-2; J gene: TRBJ1-3
CDR3 protein: ASSRTGGAF; V gene: TRBV6-1; J gene: TRBJ1-1
CDR3 protein: ASSFALRVPYEQY; V gene: TRBV5-1; J gene: TRBJ2-7
CDR3 protein: ASSAEETQY; V gene: TRBV5-4; J gene: TRBJ2-5
CDR3 protein: ASSGQGYYQPQH; V gene: TRBV19; J gene: TRBJ1-5
CDR3 protein: ASGGGRPSGETQY; V gene: TRBV2; J gene: TRBJ2-5
CDR3 protein: ASSTGTSGVEQY; V gene: TRBV5-1; J gene: TRBJ2-7
CDR3 protein: ASSSEGLAEETQY; V gene: TRBV5-1; J gene: TRBJ2-5
CDR3 protein: ASSLRLGEKLF; V gene: TRBV12-3/TRBV12-4; J gene: TRBJ1-4
CDR3 protein: ASRLQGQGGNEQF; V gene: TRBV19; J gene: TRBJ2-1
CDR3 protein: ASSLSLTSGGNTGELF; V gene: TRBV27; J gene: TRBJ2-2
CDR3 protein: ASSPAGAKDGYT; V gene: TRBV18; J gene: TRBJ1-2
CDR3 protein: ASSIGGQGAHEQY; V gene: TRBV5-6; J gene: TRBJ2-7
CDR3 protein: ASSFRTGGSYNEQF; V gene: TRBV28; J gene: TRBJ2-1
CDR3 protein: ASRDSSGANVLT; V gene: TRBV5-4; J gene: TRBJ2-6
CDR3 protein: ASSPTRQGNTEAF; V gene: TRBV6-5; J gene: TRBJ1-1
CDR3 protein: ASSTRTSYNEQF; V gene: TRBV19; J gene: TRBJ2-1
CDR3 protein: ASSYGGQYNEQF; V gene: TRBV6-5; J gene: TRBJ2-1
CDR3 protein: ATSRGDRGLAKNIQY; V gene: TRBV15; J gene: TRBJ2-4
CDR3 protein: ASSLGPSSYEQY; V gene: TRBV7-2; J gene: TRBJ2-7
CDR3 protein: ASSVLEGETQY; V gene: TRBV5-1; J gene: TRBJ2-5
CDR3 protein: ASSLPGTGATEAF; V gene: TRBV28; J gene: TRBJ1-1
CDR3 protein: ASSLVRTGDYGYT; V gene: TRBV7-9; J gene: TRBJ1-2
CDR3 protein: ASTRGQGELF; V gene: TRBV12-3/TRBV12-4; J gene: TRBJ1-4
CDR3 protein: ASGSRRTYEQY; V gene: TRBV2; J gene: TRBJ2-7
CDR3 protein: ASSTSGRGGELF; V gene: TRBV9; J gene: TRBJ2-2
CDR3 protein: ASSLAGELF; V gene: TRBV7-6; J gene: TRBJ2-2
CDR3 protein: ASSVARTGGTEAF; V gene: TRBV9; J gene: TRBJ1-1
CDR3 protein: ASSFQGRSGYGYT; V gene: TRBV5-4; J gene: TRBJ1-2
CDR3 protein: ASSRDRAEQY; V gene: TRBV7-9; J gene: TRBJ2-7
CDR3 protein: ASSVHGGLNEQF; V gene: TRBV9; J gene: TRBJ2-1
CDR3 protein: AIGYEQF; V gene: TRBV6-6; J gene: TRBJ2-1
CDR3 protein: ASRSSVYYEQY; V gene: TRBV10-2; J gene: TRBJ2-7
CDR3 protein: ASSQEDGSEDTQY; V gene: TRBV4-2; J gene: TRBJ2-3
CDR3 protein: ASTSTETASYEQY; V gene: TRBV2; J gene: TRBJ2-7
CDR3 protein: ASRPGLANRDTQY; V gene: TRBV5-1; J gene: TRBJ2-3
CDR3 protein: ASSPTLAALGEQF; V gene: TRBV27; J gene: TRBJ2-1
CDR3 protein: ASNRGPGGHTGELF; V gene: TRBV27; J gene: TRBJ2-2